A single sample is the source of the 7 T cell receptor beta chains below, sequenced in a study of T cell responses to AZD1222 COVID-19 vaccine. TCRdb's copy holds only in-frame clones and misses some; the assay was immunoSEQ multiplex PCR. The sample lists approximately 100,000 clones, 90% seen once, with about 4.8% in the top ten. The sequencing here drew on peripheral blood, taken on day 0 of AZD1222 vaccination. All receptors derive from an adult in good health.

The CDR3 protein is CASSQVWGSREQYF. CDR3 sequence (DNA): TGTGCCAGCAGCCAAGTATGGGGATCAAGGGAGCAGTACTTC. The chain links TRBV14 to TRBJ2-7; D remains unclear. The germline V and J ends were trimmed by 1 base and 7 bases, with 14 bases remaining between them. Germline V lookup: CDR1 SGHDN, CDR2 FVKESK. CDR3 length: 14 amino acids.

The chain combines TRBV5-6 with TRBJ2-1; D may be TRBD1 (5 bases). Germline V gene lookup returns CDR1 SGHDT and CDR2 YYEEEE. Trimming stripped 6 bases from V and 5 bases from J, with 18 bases between. The length of the CDR3 is 15 residues. The CDR3 protein is CASNNLQGMDNEQFF. DNA for the CDR3: TGTGCCAGCAACAACTTGCAGGGAATGGACAATGAGCAGTTCTTC. Variable domain in full (rest from reference TRBV5-6 and TRBJ2-1): DAGVTQSPTHLIKTRGQQVTLRCSPKSGHDTVSWYQQALGQGPQFIFQYYEEEERQRGNFPDRFSGHQFPNYSSELNVNALLLGDSALYLCASNNLQGMDNEQFFGPGTRLTVL.

The chain joins TRBV6-5 to TRBJ2-3; 10 nucleotides align to TRBD2. V was clipped by 6 bases and J by 5 bases; unmatched bases: 8. This CDR3 is built from 15 residues. In germline, CDR1 is MNHEY, CDR2 SVGAGI. Here the CDR3 reads CASSPGLARRDTQYF. The CDR3 nucleotides are TGTGCCAGCAGCCCGGGACTAGCGCGTAGAGATACGCAGTATTTT.

This clone was recorded once. The J gene is TRBJ2-5, the V gene TRBV10-3, with 7 bases that match TRBD2. This CDR3 comprises 16 residues. Germline-derived CDR1 and CDR2 are ENHRY and SYGVKD. V dropped 3 bases and J dropped 2; count of bases not matched to a gene: 9. This chain's CDR3 is CAISDPGLIIQETQYF. CDR3 coding DNA: TGTGCCATCAGTGACCCGGGACTAATAATTCAAGAGACCCAGTACTTC.

The sample holds one count of this clone. The genes are TRBV12-5 and TRBJ1-1, with 10 bases fitting TRBD1. The CDR3 has 17 amino acids. Germline lookup yields CDR1 LGHNT and CDR2 FRNRAP. The V gene end was trimmed by 0 bases and the J gene end by 5 bases; junction bases not matched to a gene: 9. The CDR3 sequence is CASGLVTRTGGGTEAFF. In DNA, the CDR3 is TGTGCTAGTGGTTTGGTAACCAGGACAGGGGGGGGAACTGAAGCTTTCTTT.

The chain joins TRBV6-4 to TRBJ2-1, with D possibly matching TRBD2 (7 bases). The length of the CDR3 is 15 residues. The V end was cut by 3 bases, the J end by 7 bases, with 16 bases between. In germline, CDR1 is MRHNA, CDR2 SNTAGT. Here the CDR3 reads CASSDSAGAWNEQFF. CDR3 sequence (DNA): TGTGCCAGCAGTGATTCTGCGGGGGCTTGGAATGAGCAGTTCTTC.

The sample holds a few counts of this clone. This rearrangement joins TRBV27 to TRBJ1-1; D gene ambiguous. Trimming shortened V by 4 bases and J by 2 bases, and 11 bases separated the two germline ends. The germline CDR1 and CDR2 sequences are MNHEY and SMNVEV (reference sequence). CDR3 length: 14 residues. Written as DNA, the CDR3 is TGTGCCAGCAGTTATCTGCCGGGTAACACTGAAGCTTTCTTT. Translation gives CASSYLPGNTEAFF.